This T cell receptor beta chain was recovered during a study of T-cell reconstitution after alpha-beta-depleted transplantation in children. V was clipped by 10 bases and J by 5 bases; unmatched bases: 6. Germline CDR1 and CDR2: LNHDA and SQIVND (reference sequence). This CDR3 has 12 residues. This clonotype showed up just a few times. Unique molecular identifiers tagged the TCRbeta library. TCRdb reprocessed the PCR reads with MiXCR, giving one entry per CDR3 protein. The sample consists of some 530,000 distinct CDR3 sequences, under 15% of them appearing once. The TCR sequence derives from a human donor who donated a stem cell graft to a child with combined immunodeficiency. The sample consisted of PBMCs from the stem cell graft donor, taken from the stem cell graft. The chain joins TRBV19 to TRBJ2-7, with 9 positions matching TRBD1. DNA of the CDR3: TGTGCCACTGGGACAGGGTTCCACGAGCAGTACTTC. It encodes CATGTGFHEQYF.